These 25 T cell receptor beta chains share one sample of origin, sequenced in a study of metastatic and nonmetastatic thyroid tumors. Until they underwent thyroid surgery, no patient had received any treatment. Using MiXCR, TCRdb re-called clones from the PCR reads. Among over 65,000 clones listed, about 12% were seen once. Sequenced material: tumor tissue. These receptor sequences come from a female donor with papillary thyroid cancer or a benign thyroid nodule (not recorded which). Some clones in this sample may be carry-over from other donors' samples.

The chain couples TRBV5-6 to TRBJ2-7; D possibly matches TRBD1 or TRBD2 (5 bases each). From germline, CDR1 is SGHDT and CDR2 YYEEEE. The CDR3 is 14 residues long. V gave up 4 bases and J gave up 0 bases, with 11 bases separating them. CDR3 loop: CASSADGTSYEQYF. The CDR3 bases are TGTGCCAGCAGCGCTGATGGGACCTCCTACGAGCAGTACTTC.

This clone was counted only a few times. V usage is TRBV5-1 and J usage is TRBJ2-1; 12 bases fit TRBD1. Per germline, CDR1 SGHRS and CDR2 YFSETQ. This CDR3 spans 20 amino acids. V trimming: 1 base; J trimming: 0 bases; junction bases outside the gene matches: 11. CDR3 nucleotide sequence: TGCGCCAGCAGCTTGCATCCGGGACAGGGGGCGTTGAGCTCCTACAATGAGCAGTTCTTC. Its protein is CASSLHPGQGALSSYNEQFF. Combining the CDR3 with reference TRBV5-1 and TRBJ2-1 gives the whole variable domain KAGVTQTPRYLIKTRGQQVTLSCSPISGHRSVSWYQQTPGQGLQFLFEYFSETQRNKGNFPGRFSGRQFSNSRSEMNVSTLELGDSALYLCASSLHPGQGALSSYNEQFFGPGTRLTVL.

This clone occurred a few times. This clone may be a read error of a much larger clone one base away. The sample carries other DNA sequences with the same CDR3. The chain links TRBV7-3 to TRBJ1-6, with D uncertain. The germline CDR1 and CDR2 sequences are SGHTA and FQGTGA. Trimming left V 5 bases short and J 5 bases short, with 13 bases between. The CDR3 is 15 residues long. CDR3: CASSPTGTDNSPLHF. CDR3 sequence (DNA): TGTGCCAGCAGCCCGACCGGTACAGATAATTCACCCCTCCACTTT.

To note about this clone: This may be a read error, as it is one base from a much larger clone. CDR3 nucleotides: TGTTCCAGCAGCTTACTTTACGATAAAGGACTAGTCGGGACCCAGTACTTC. Its translation is CSSSLLYDKGLVGTQYF. This chain links TRBV7-2 with TRBJ2-5; TRBD2 matches 7 bases. CDR1 is SGHTA and CDR2 is FQGNSA in the germline V gene. The length of the CDR3 is 17 residues.

The sample holds many counts of this clone. The rearrangement links TRBV9 to TRBJ1-1; the D gene is possibly TRBD1 (5 bases). Germline CDR1 is SGDLS and CDR2 is YYNGEE. The CDR3 length is 14 residues. The V end lost 0 bases, the J end lost 1 base, and 7 bases lay between the germline ends. CDR3 loop: CASSVVGQNTEAFF. The CDR3 region has the DNA TGTGCCAGCAGCGTAGTGGGGCAGAACACTGAAGCTTTCTTT.

On this clone: A much larger clone lies a single base off, so this may be a read error. The chain couples TRBV7-9 to TRBJ2-7, with D unclear. Per germline, CDR1 SEHNR and CDR2 FQNEAQ (reference sequence). V was trimmed by 1 base and J by 6 bases, leaving 13 bases between them. The CDR3 contains 14 residues. CDR3 sequence: CASSLVSGVGEQYF. CDR3 DNA sequence: TGTGCCAGCAGCTTAGTCTCAGGAGTGGGCGAGCAGTACTTC.

This clone was counted only a few times. This could be a read error, since a much larger clone is one nucleotide away. The V call is TRBV6-4, the J call TRBJ2-7, with 11 bases that match TRBD1. The CDR3 runs to 14 residues. CDR1 is MRHNA, CDR2 SNTAGT, per germline. CDR3 amino acids: CASYTGTGGYEKYF. The CDR3 region has the DNA TGTGCCAGCTATACCGGGACAGGGGGTTACGAGAAGTACTTC.

In its sample, this clone was seen many times. The CDR3 sequence is CASSLQETQYF. The CDR3 DNA reads as TGTGCCAGCAGTTTACAAGAGACCCAGTACTTC. The chain links TRBV11-2 to TRBJ2-5, with D hard to call. This CDR3 has 11 residues. The germline V and J ends were trimmed by 6 bases and 2 bases, with 4 bases remaining between them. Per the germline V gene, CDR1 is SGHAT and CDR2 is FQNNGV.

This clone was picked up many times. This rearrangement joins TRBV6-2 or TRBV6-3 to TRBJ1-1; D ambiguous. The CDR3 is 11 residues long. Germline CDR1 and CDR2: MNHEY and SVGEGT. Trimming cost V 3 bases and J 7 bases, with 6 bases left between them. The chain's CDR3 is CASSYPDEAFF. CDR3 nucleotide sequence: TGTGCCAGCAGTTATCCGGATGAAGCTTTCTTT.

At least ten counts were recorded for this clone. The rearrangement uses TRBV5-8 and TRBJ1-1; D is ambiguous. V lost 2 bases, J lost 4 bases, and 9 bases lay in between. The CDR3 spans 13 residues. Germline V gene sequence: CDR1 SGHTS, CDR2 YDEGEE. The CDR3 loop reads CASSFPGRTEAFF. The CDR3 nucleotides read TGTGCCAGCAGCTTCCCCGGGCGCACTGAAGCTTTCTTT.

This clone was detected many times. This chain links TRBV6-4 with TRBJ2-7; no firm D call. The CDR3 runs 11 residues. Germline CDR1 and CDR2: MRHNA and SNTAGT. The V and J ends lost 7 bases and 7 bases respectively, with 11 bases between them. In nucleotides, the CDR3 is TGTGCCAGCACCCCGCAGGATGAGCAGTACTTC. It codes for CASTPQDEQYF.

At least ten counts were recorded for this clone. V usage is TRBV5-1 and J usage is TRBJ2-3, with D perhaps TRBD2 (5 bases). The CDR3 extends over 15 amino acids. Trimming stripped 6 bases from V and 1 base from J, with 15 bases between. Germline V gene sequence: CDR1 SGHRS, CDR2 YFSETQ. The CDR3 loop reads CASTSLADGTDTQYF. The CDR3 DNA sequence: TGCGCCAGCACCTCCCTAGCCGACGGCACAGATACGCAGTATTTT.

This clone was detected ten times or more. This chain connects TRBV20-1 to TRBJ1-5, with D unclear. The ends were cut back, 4 bases at V and 4 bases at J, with 8 bases in the middle. Per germline, CDR1 DFQATT and CDR2 SNEGSKA (reference sequence). This CDR3 has 12 residues. The CDR3 loop is CSAKQTNQPQHF. The CDR3 DNA is TGCAGTGCTAAACAGACTAATCAGCCCCAGCATTTT.

This clone is medium-sized within its sample. The chain is built from TRBV20-1 and TRBJ2-7; perhaps TRBD1 as D (5 bases). CDR1 is DFQATT, CDR2 SNEGSKA, per germline (reference sequence). The CDR3 contains 14 residues. Trimming removed 3 bases from V and 3 bases from J, with 15 bases in between. The CDR3 DNA reads TGCAGTGCTAGTCGCCAGGGTACTCACTACGAGCAGTACTTC. Translating it yields CSASRQGTHYEQYF.

The table lists this clone with many counts. The chain links TRBV6-4 to TRBJ1-2, with D possibly being TRBD1 (6 bases). Germline V CDR1 and CDR2: MRHNA, SNTAGT. V lost 6 bases to trimming and J lost 8 bases, with 19 bases between them. There are 14 residues in the CDR3. This CDR3 is CASSLWGATNGYTF. In DNA form, the CDR3 reads TGTGCCAGCAGCCTTTGGGGGGCCACTAACGGCTACACCTTC.

Only a few counts were recorded for this clone. A read error may be the cause here, since a much bigger clone is one base away. Other DNA sequences in the same sample also yield this CDR3. The genes are TRBV5-1 and TRBJ2-3, with D hard to call. This CDR3 is built from 12 residues. Germline V CDR1 and CDR2: SGHRS, YFSETQ. Trimming removed 4 bases at V and 4 bases at J, with 7 bases between. The CDR3 region is CASSLGSDTQYF. The CDR3 region has the DNA TGCGCCAGCAGCCTGGGGTCAGATACGCAGTATTTT.

The rearrangement links TRBV10-1 to TRBJ1-1, with 7 positions matching TRBD1. The length of the CDR3 is 16 residues. The V gene's germline CDR1 is WNHNN and CDR2 SYGVQD (reference sequence). The V segment lost 6 bases and the J segment 1 base; nucleotides outside the gene matches: 11. CDR3 in amino acids: CASSPDRDFSNTEAFF. The CDR3 bases are TGCGCCAGCAGCCCTGACAGGGATTTTTCGAACACTGAAGCTTTCTTT.

This clone was recorded many times. This sample also contains other DNA sequences that code for the same CDR3. The chain combines TRBV29-1 with TRBJ1-2; the match to TRBD1 covers 8 bases. The V and J ends lost 2 bases and 2 bases, in that order; junction bases with no gene match: 4. The CDR3 contains 14 residues. Germline loops: CDR1 SQVTM, CDR2 ANQGSEA. The CDR3 loop is CSVEPRTGNYGYTF. CDR3 coding DNA: TGCAGCGTTGAACCCCGGACAGGGAACTATGGCTACACCTTC.

This clone was seen at least ten times. The chain employs TRBV4-1 and TRBJ2-1, with 8 bases lining up with TRBD2. The CDR3 runs 15 residues. The trim removed 0 bases at V and 8 bases at J, leaving 6 bases unmatched. The germline gives CDR1 MGHRA, CDR2 YSYEKL. The CDR3 nucleotides read TGCGCCAGCAGCCAAGAGACGGGGACTAGTCATGAGCAGTTCTTC. This encodes CASSQETGTSHEQFF.

This clone was recorded many times. Additional DNA sequences in this sample encode the identical CDR3. The CDR3 nucleotides read TGCAGTGCTAGAAGGCAGCTTAACACCGGGGAGCTGTTTTTT. It yields the protein CSARRQLNTGELFF. The chain joins TRBV20-1 to TRBJ2-2; D remains ambiguous. CDR3 length: 14 residues. V was trimmed by 2 bases and J by 2 bases, leaving 9 bases between them. Per germline, CDR1 DFQATT and CDR2 SNEGSKA (reference sequence).

In its sample, this clone was seen a few times. A much larger clone sits a single nucleotide away, making a read error possible. The V gene is TRBV15, the J gene TRBJ1-5; weak D call: TRBD1 (5 bases). The CDR3 covers 15 residues. Germline V gene data show CDR1 as LNHNV and CDR2 as YYDKDF (reference sequence). Here the CDR3 reads CATSRDTGGVQPEHF. CDR3 DNA: TGTGCCACCAGCAGAGATACAGGCGGAGTCCAGCCCGAGCATTTT.

Points on this clone: This clone may be a read error of a much larger clone one base away. The chain is built from TRBV12-3 or TRBV12-4 and TRBJ1-3; no definite D call. The CDR3 runs to 15 residues. The CDR3 sequence: CASSFSMGSGDTIYF. The CDR3, as DNA: TGTGCCAGCAGTTTCTCCATGGGCTCTGGAGACACCATATATTTT.

This clone was picked up a small number of times. A much larger clone lies a single base off, so this may be a read error. The chain couples TRBV12-3 or TRBV12-4 to TRBJ1-5, with D maybe TRBD1 (5 bases). The length of the CDR3 is 15 residues. V dropped 4 bases and J dropped 5 bases, with 15 bases sitting between them. The CDR3 region is CASSYSGANHQPQHF. CDR3 nucleotide sequence: TGTGCCAGCAGTTATAGCGGGGCGAATCATCAGCCCCAGCATTTT.

Many counts were recorded for this clone. The rearrangement joins TRBV25-1 to TRBJ1-5; tentatively, D is TRBD1 (5 bases). The CDR3 consists of 16 residues. CDR1 MGHDK and CDR2 SYGVNS come from the germline V gene. Between the trimmed V and J ends, which lost 4 bases and 6 bases, there was a span of 19 bases. The CDR3 loop reads CASSGASGGLGQPQHF. The CDR3, as DNA: TGTGCCAGCAGTGGTGCATCGGGGGGGTTAGGTCAGCCCCAGCATTTT.

This clone came up many times. The gene calls are TRBV28 and TRBJ1-1; D remains ambiguous. V lost 8 bases and J lost 2, with 15 bases in between. Looked up from germline, CDR1 is MDHEN and CDR2 is SYDVKM. The CDR3 is 14 residues long. CDR3 bases: TGTGCCAGCCCCTTTCCAAAGCCCAACACTGAAGCTTTCTTT. This gives the protein CASPFPKPNTEAFF.